This T cell receptor beta chain was sequenced during a study of monozygotic twins with inflammatory bowel disease. The germline V gene encodes CDR1 DFQATT and CDR2 SNEGSKA (reference sequence). The CDR3 is 12 amino acids. Each CDR3 protein gets one entry in TCRdb, which reprocessed the 5' RACE reads and gives no DNA. In total, the table holds fewer than 550,000 distinct CDR3 sequences. The sample comprised blood. This chain links TRBV20-1 with TRBJ2-1; TCRdb lists TRBD1, though no DNA is available to test this call. This TCR was recovered from a human donor with ulcerative colitis or Crohn's disease, or a healthy co-twin of an affected twin (not recorded which). This CDR3 is CSAGPTGDEQFF.